A single sample gave rise to the 20 T cell receptor beta chains below, sequenced in a study of blood T cell repertoires in COVID-19. Some clones are missing from TCRdb's copy, which holds only in-frame ones; the method was immunoSEQ multiplex PCR. The sample carries fewer than 35,000 clones, 89% recorded once. The sequenced sample was peripheral blood. Source of these receptors: an elderly man with acute or convalescent COVID-19.

The chain employs TRBV18 and TRBJ2-7; TRBD1 aligns across 9 bases. The CDR3 contains 16 residues. Per the germline V gene, CDR1 is KGHSH and CDR2 is LQKENI. V dropped 2 bases and J dropped 4; count of bases not matched to a gene: 9. CDR3 DNA: TGTGCCAGCTCACCAGGTCGGGACAGGGAGATGTACGAGCAGTACTTC. Residues: CASSPGRDREMYEQYF.

This clone was seen a single time. The chain carries TRBV19 and TRBJ1-1; 7 bases are a match to TRBD1. Germline V gives CDR1 LNHDA, CDR2 SQIVND (reference sequence). V lost 6 bases to trimming and J lost 1 base; unmatched junction nucleotides: 5. The CDR3 covers 14 residues. CDR3 coding DNA: TGTGCCAGTAGCCGGGGACAGCCGAACACTGAAGCTTTCTTT. Its protein product is CASSRGQPNTEAFF.

This sequence joins TRBV29-1 and TRBJ2-7, with 10 positions matching TRBD2. Trimming at V came to 6 bases and at J to 3 bases, leaving 8 bases not matched to a gene. The V gene's germline CDR1 is SQVTM and CDR2 ANQGSEA. This CDR3 is built from 14 residues. The CDR3 spells CSVQRTSGNYEQYF. CDR3 in DNA: TGCAGCGTCCAAAGGACTAGCGGAAACTACGAGCAGTACTTC.

DNA of the CDR3: TGTGCCAGCAGTTTAACCAGGAACACTGAAGCTTTCTTT. Amino acids: CASSLTRNTEAFF. The gene calls are TRBV12-3 or TRBV12-4 and TRBJ1-1; D ambiguous. There are 13 residues in the CDR3. Trimming removed 2 bases from V and 1 base from J, with 5 bases in between.

The chain is built from TRBV3-1 (or the pseudogene TRBV3-2) and TRBJ2-5; 15 positions agree with TRBD2. V was pared by 2 bases and J by 5 bases, with 9 bases of the junction left unmatched. Germline-derived CDR1 and CDR2 are LGHDT and YNNKEL (reference sequence). This CDR3 contains 18 residues. As DNA, the CDR3 is TGTGCCAGCAGCCAAACGGGACTAGCGGGAGGTGGGGAGGAGACCCAGTACTTC. This codes for CASSQTGLAGGGEETQYF.

The CDR3 spells CASSDQGKGYEQYF. CDR3 DNA: TGTGCCAGTAGTGATCAGGGGAAGGGGTACGAGCAGTACTTC. The J gene is TRBJ2-7, the V gene TRBV19; a possible D gene is TRBD1 (6 bases). There are 14 residues in the CDR3. The V end lost 5 bases, the J end lost 4 bases, and 15 bases lay between the germline ends. In germline, CDR1 is LNHDA, CDR2 SQIVND (reference sequence). Based on the CDR3 plus reference TRBV19 and TRBJ2-7, the full variable domain is DGGITQSPKYLFRKEGQNVTLSCEQNLNHDAMYWYRQDPGQGLRLIYYSQIVNDFQKGDIAEGYSVSREKKESFPLTVTSAQKNPTAFYLCASSDQGKGYEQYFGPGTRLTVT.

This chain's CDR3 is CASYRNYGYTF. The CDR3 DNA reads TGTGCCAGTTACAGAAACTATGGCTACACCTTC. The rearrangement uses TRBV19 and TRBJ1-2; unclear D gene. CDR3 size: 11 residues. V was cut by 8 bases and J by 2 bases, with 6 bases left in between. Germline CDR1 and CDR2: LNHDA and SQIVND (reference sequence).

This rearrangement joins TRBV30 to TRBJ2-5; maybe TRBD2 (6 bases). This CDR3 comprises 12 residues. Trimming removed 2 bases from V and 5 bases from J, with 9 bases in between. Per the germline V gene, CDR1 is GTSNPN and CDR2 is SVGIG (reference sequence). The CDR3 nucleotides read TGTGCCTGGAGTAGGAGCGGGGAGACCCAGTACTTC. Its protein product is CAWSRSGETQYF.

CDR3 in DNA: TGTGCCAGCAGCTTAGCTGGCGGGACAGTAACTACCTACGAGCAGTACTTC. Residues: CASSLAGGTVTTYEQYF. The chain carries TRBV7-9 and TRBJ2-7; D is perhaps TRBD1 (7 bases). This CDR3 has 17 amino acids. V lost 0 bases to trimming and J lost 2 bases, with 17 bases between them. The germline V gene encodes CDR1 SEHNR and CDR2 FQNEAQ (reference sequence).

The V and J genes are TRBV19 and TRBJ2-5; TRBD2 aligns across 8 bases. CDR3 length: 15 residues. The V and J ends lost 4 bases and 1 base, in that order; junction bases with no gene match: 5. The germline V gene has CDR1 LNHDA and CDR2 SQIVND (reference sequence). The CDR3 spells CASSTSLAAQETQYF. CDR3 DNA sequence: TGTGCCAGTAGTACCTCACTAGCGGCCCAAGAGACCCAGTACTTC.

The V call is TRBV3-1 (or the pseudogene TRBV3-2), the J call TRBJ2-7; D may be TRBD1 (6 bases). V was trimmed by 3 bases and J by 4 bases, leaving 13 bases between them. The CDR3 loop spans 14 amino acids. Germline assignment: CDR1 LGHDT and CDR2 YNNKEL (reference sequence). In nucleotides, the CDR3 is TGTGCCAGCAGCCAGGGGTTGGGGGCTTACGAGCAGTACTTC. This codes for CASSQGLGAYEQYF.

The chain is built from TRBV7-2 and TRBJ2-7; 11 bases match TRBD2. The CDR3 runs to 15 residues. Germline CDR1 is SGHTA and CDR2 is FQGNSA. V was clipped by 3 bases and J by 2 bases; unmatched bases: 3. The CDR3 protein is CASSFGTSGPYEQYF. The CDR3 bases are TGTGCCAGCAGCTTTGGGACTAGCGGACCCTACGAGCAGTACTTC.

This clone was seen a handful of times. The CDR3 bases are TGTGCCAGCAGCCAGGCACCCACAGATACGCAGTATTTT. It specifies CASSQAPTDTQYF. This chain links TRBV3-1 (or the pseudogene TRBV3-2) with TRBJ2-3; D is undetermined. The V end lost 3 bases, the J end lost 2 bases, and 6 bases lay between the germline ends. In germline, CDR1 is LGHDT, CDR2 YNNKEL (reference sequence). The CDR3 is made up of 13 amino acids.

J is TRBJ1-4 and V is TRBV7-8; TRBD1 matches at 8 bases. The germline V gene encodes CDR1 SGHVS and CDR2 FQNEAQ. The V gene end was trimmed by 2 bases and the J gene end by 8 bases; junction bases not matched to a gene: 7. CDR3 size: 15 residues. The CDR3 loop reads CASSLTGGGREKLFF. As DNA, the CDR3 is TGTGCCAGCAGCTTAACAGGGGGAGGAAGGGAAAAACTGTTTTTT.

The V and J genes are TRBV19 and TRBJ1-1; 8 bases agree with TRBD1. Unmatched junction bases numbered 3, after V lost 5 bases and J lost 4 bases. Germline-derived CDR1 and CDR2 are LNHDA and SQIVND (reference sequence). The CDR3 totals 13 residues. DNA of the CDR3: TGTGCCAGTAGTCAGGGGGCGAGCACTGAAGCTTTCTTT. Translation gives CASSQGASTEAFF. Supplemented by reference TRBV19 and TRBJ1-1, the full variable domain reads DGGITQSPKYLFRKEGQNVTLSCEQNLNHDAMYWYRQDPGQGLRLIYYSQIVNDFQKGDIAEGYSVSREKKESFPLTVTSAQKNPTAFYLCASSQGASTEAFFGQGTRLTVV.

A few counts support this clone. The chain recombines TRBV4-1 with TRBJ2-1, with 8 nucleotides matching TRBD2. This CDR3 contains 13 residues. J lost 10 bases, V lost 2 bases, and 4 bases had no gene match. Germline V gives CDR1 MGHRA, CDR2 YSYEKL. The CDR3: CASSQRLAGEQFF. The DNA of the CDR3 is TGCGCCAGCAGCCAACGGCTAGCGGGCGAGCAGTTCTTC.

This clone was seen once. The chain recombines TRBV19 with TRBJ1-4, with 9 positions matching TRBD1. V dropped 2 bases and J dropped 4; count of bases not matched to a gene: 8. CDR3 length: 17 residues. Germline loops: CDR1 LNHDA, CDR2 SQIVND (reference sequence). CDR3 sequence (DNA): TGTGCCAGTAGTATACGTGGGACAGGGATGGGTAATGAAAAACTGTTTTTT. Its protein is CASSIRGTGMGNEKLFF. Full variable domain (rest looked up from reference TRBV19 and TRBJ1-4): DGGITQSPKYLFRKEGQNVTLSCEQNLNHDAMYWYRQDPGQGLRLIYYSQIVNDFQKGDIAEGYSVSREKKESFPLTVTSAQKNPTAFYLCASSIRGTGMGNEKLFFGSGTQLSVL.

The chain is built from TRBV11-3 and TRBJ2-3; tentatively, D is TRBD2 (6 bases). Germline CDR1 SGHNT, CDR2 YENEEA. The CDR3 has 15 amino acids. Trimming shortened V by 0 bases and J by 4 bases, and 11 bases separated the two germline ends. CDR3 sequence: CASSLDLIAADTQYF. The CDR3 region has the DNA TGTGCCAGCAGCTTAGATCTTATAGCGGCAGATACGCAGTATTTT.

V gene TRBV5-1 combines with J gene TRBJ2-7; 12 nucleotides match TRBD2. Germline CDR1 is SGHRS and CDR2 is YFSETQ. The length of the CDR3 is 16 residues. Trimming took 0 bases from V and 2 from J; bases not matched to a gene: 3. CDR3 DNA sequence: TGCGCCAGCAGCTTGGGTCTAGCGGGAGGGCCCTACGAGCAGTACTTC. Protein: CASSLGLAGGPYEQYF.

The chain combines TRBV2 with TRBJ2-1; D is unresolved. Germline CDR1 reads SNHLY; CDR2 reads FYNNEI. The CDR3 has 16 residues. The ends were cut back, 4 bases at V and 1 base at J, with 14 bases in the middle. DNA of the CDR3: TGTGCCAGCAGTGTTTCGCGGTCTCGGTCCTACAATGAGCAGTTCTTC. Translation gives CASSVSRSRSYNEQFF.